These 18 T cell receptor beta chains originate from one sample sequenced in a study of blood T cell repertoires in COVID-19. Only in-frame clones appear in the TCRdb table, and some are missing; sequencing was by immunoSEQ multiplex PCR. In the table there are 150,000 to 200,000 clones, roughly 82% of which are singletons. The sequencing sample was made of peripheral blood. These receptors came from a woman aged 40 to 50 with COVID-19, enrolled during active disease.

This clone showed up just once. This chain links TRBV27 with TRBJ2-5; TRBD2 matches 7 bases. CDR3 length: 15 amino acids. The germline CDR1 and CDR2 sequences are MNHEY and SMNVEV (reference sequence). Trimming cost V 4 bases and J 5 bases; bases outside gene matches: 10. CDR3 in amino acids: CASSYWRESIETQYF. The CDR3 coding sequence is TGTGCCAGCAGTTATTGGCGGGAGTCCATTGAGACCCAGTACTTC.

This sequence joins TRBV19 and TRBJ2-1; 10 bases are a match to TRBD1. The ends lost 10 bases at V and 11 bases at J; junction bases unmatched: 17. Germline values: CDR1 LNHDA, CDR2 SQIVND (reference sequence). CDR3 length: 15 amino acids. DNA of the CDR3: TGTGCCACCCGAGGGGGGGACAGGGGAACCGGAAAGCAGTTCTTC. It yields the protein CATRGGDRGTGKQFF.

V gene TRBV28 combines with J gene TRBJ2-7; D is possibly TRBD2 (5 bases). From germline, CDR1 is MDHEN and CDR2 SYDVKM. V dropped 6 bases and J dropped 6 bases, with 12 bases sitting between them. CDR3 length equals 12 residues. The CDR3 sequence is CASRPSAGEQYF. The CDR3 DNA sequence: TGTGCCAGCAGGCCCTCGGCGGGCGAGCAGTACTTC.

This chain joins TRBV5-1 and TRBJ2-1; 11 nucleotides agree with TRBD1. Unmatched junction bases numbered 6, after V lost 2 bases and J lost 8 bases. The CDR3 covers 15 residues. Germline V gene lookup returns CDR1 SGHRS and CDR2 YFSETQ. CDR3 sequence: CASSFPGTGGYEQFF. CDR3 nucleotide sequence: TGCGCCAGCAGCTTCCCCGGGACAGGGGGTTATGAGCAGTTCTTC.

The CDR3 bases are TGTGCCATCGAGTGGGTTCTAGCGGGGGGGTTTGTCCACGAGCAGTACGTC. Translation gives CAIEWVLAGGFVHEQYV. The genes are TRBV10-3 and TRBJ2-7; 12 bases align to TRBD2. There are 17 residues in the CDR3. V lost 8 bases to trimming and J lost 5 bases; unmatched junction nucleotides: 16. Germline CDR1 ENHRY, CDR2 SYGVKD.

The chain joins TRBV4-1 to TRBJ2-1, with D possibly being TRBD2 (6 bases). V lost 4 bases, J lost 9 bases, and 16 bases lay in between. This CDR3 contains 14 residues. CDR1 and CDR2 from the germline V gene are MGHRA and YSYEKL. The CDR3 coding sequence is TGCGCCAGCAGCCCATCGCCGGGGGACGGTGAGCAGTTCTTC. This encodes CASSPSPGDGEQFF.

V and J are TRBV6-5 and TRBJ2-7; 8 positions agree with TRBD2. There are 14 residues in the CDR3. The V gene's germline CDR1 is MNHEY and CDR2 SVGAGI. J gave up 5 bases and V 6 bases, and 9 bases lay outside the gene matches. The CDR3, as DNA: TGTGCCAGCAGCTGGAGCGGGAGACATAACGAGCAGTACTTC. It codes for CASSWSGRHNEQYF.

This clone occurred a few times. This chain links TRBV10-2 with TRBJ1-3; D is undetermined. CDR1 WSHSY and CDR2 SAAADI come from the germline V gene. The V end was cut by 4 bases, the J end by 0 bases, with 7 bases between. The CDR3 runs 14 residues. The CDR3 nucleotides read TGCGCCAGCAGTGCCTCGGGCTCTGGAAACACCATATATTTT. Translated, it gives CASSASGSGNTIYF.

V usage is TRBV18 and J usage is TRBJ2-5; the match to TRBD1 covers 7 bases. There are 14 residues in the CDR3. CDR1 and CDR2 from the germline V gene are KGHSH and LQKENI. With V trimmed by 3 bases and J by 2 bases, 3 bases remained unmatched. The CDR3 DNA reads TGTGCCAGCTCACCGGGACAGACACAAGAGACCCAGTACTTC. This sequence encodes CASSPGQTQETQYF.

The chain couples TRBV9 to TRBJ2-7; TRBD2 matches at 9 bases. Trimming cost V 4 bases and J 3 bases; bases outside gene matches: 5. CDR1 and CDR2 from the germline V gene are SGDLS and YYNGEE. CDR3 length: 14 amino acids. DNA of the CDR3: TGTGCCAGCAGCCGCGGGGGGGCAGGCTACGAGCAGTACTTC. Its translation is CASSRGGAGYEQYF. Looking up the rest from reference TRBV9 and TRBJ2-7 gives the full variable domain: DSGVTQTPKHLITATGQRVTLRCSPRSGDLSVYWYQQSLDQGLQFLIQYYNGEERAKGNILERFSAQQFPDLHSELNLSSLELGDSALYFCASSRGGAGYEQYFGPGTRLTVT.

The rearrangement uses TRBV2 and TRBJ2-2, with 7 nucleotides matching TRBD2. CDR1 and CDR2 from the germline V gene are SNHLY and FYNNEI. CDR3 length: 17 residues. Germline trimming cut 2 bases from V and 6 bases from J; bases unmatched to any gene: 12. The CDR3 sequence is CASSESLGGERAGELFF. DNA of the CDR3: TGTGCCAGCAGTGAATCCTTGGGAGGGGAGCGGGCCGGGGAGCTGTTTTTT.

V gene TRBV3-1 (or the pseudogene TRBV3-2) combines with J gene TRBJ2-1, with TRBD2 as a possible D gene (5 bases). This CDR3 region has 11 residues. V was clipped by 2 bases and J by 10 bases, with 6 bases between them. From germline, CDR1 is LGHDT and CDR2 YNNKEL (reference sequence). CDR3 nucleotides: TGTGCCAGCAGCCAACGGGGAGAGCAGTTCTTC. Amino acids: CASSQRGEQFF.

The J gene is TRBJ2-1, the V gene TRBV7-3; 13 nucleotides agree with TRBD2. V was clipped by 3 bases and J by 9 bases; unmatched bases: 5. CDR1 is SGHTA, CDR2 FQGTGA, per germline. This CDR3 has 15 residues. CDR3 in DNA: TGTGCCAGCAGCTTGGGACTAGCGGGACTTAGTGAGCAGTTCTTC. Its translation: CASSLGLAGLSEQFF. The variable domain in full, with the rest retrieved from reference TRBV7-3 and TRBJ2-1, is GAGVSQTPSNKVTEKGKYVELRCDPISGHTALYWYRQSLGQGPEFLIYFQGTGAADDSGLPNDRFFAVRPEGSVSTLKIQRTERGDSAVYLCASSLGLAGLSEQFFGPGTRLTVL.

This clone was counted once. The genes are TRBV24-1 and TRBJ2-1; no definite D call. Germline CDR1 KGHDR, CDR2 SFDVKD. The V and J ends lost 4 bases and 7 bases respectively, with 10 bases between them. The CDR3 has 13 residues. The DNA for the CDR3 is TGTGCCACCAGTGACCCGGGTAAAAATGAGCAGTTCTTC. This codes for CATSDPGKNEQFF.

The table lists this clone with many counts. The rearrangement links TRBV19 to TRBJ1-1, with 10 bases identical to TRBD1. CDR1 and CDR2 (germline): LNHDA, SQIVND (reference sequence). There are 13 residues in the CDR3. J lost 5 bases, V lost 6 bases, and 3 bases had no gene match. CDR3 DNA sequence: TGTGCCAGTAGGGGGACAGGGGTGACTGAAGCTTTCTTT. This gives the protein CASRGTGVTEAFF.

This chain joins TRBV5-6 and TRBJ1-1; TRBD1 agrees at 9 bases. Per the germline V gene, CDR1 is SGHDT and CDR2 is YYEEEE. J gave up 10 bases and V 4 bases, and 8 bases lay outside the gene matches. The length of the CDR3 is 13 residues. The CDR3, as DNA: TGTGCCAGCAGCGAGGGACAGGGCCTGGGAGCTTTCTTT. Translating gives CASSEGQGLGAFF.

V usage is TRBV5-4 and J usage is TRBJ2-5; D remains ambiguous. The CDR3 sequence is 13 residues long. Trimming left V 5 bases short and J 5 bases short, with 13 bases between. Germline assignment: CDR1 SGHNT and CDR2 YYREEE (reference sequence). CDR3 coding DNA: TGTGCCAGCAGTTCGGTTGTCTCGGAGACCCAGTACTTC. It is translated as CASSSVVSETQYF.

V gene TRBV19 combines with J gene TRBJ2-2; D is perhaps TRBD1 (6 bases). The CDR3 runs 15 residues. V was trimmed by 6 bases and J by 7 bases, leaving 18 bases between them. Germline V gene lookup returns CDR1 LNHDA and CDR2 SQIVND (reference sequence). The chain's CDR3 is CASSGTGTNNGELFF. The CDR3 bases are TGTGCCAGTAGCGGGACCGGGACAAATAACGGGGAGCTGTTTTTT. Supplemented by reference TRBV19 and TRBJ2-2, the full variable domain reads DGGITQSPKYLFRKEGQNVTLSCEQNLNHDAMYWYRQDPGQGLRLIYYSQIVNDFQKGDIAEGYSVSREKKESFPLTVTSAQKNPTAFYLCASSGTGTNNGELFFGEGSRLTVL.